This T cell receptor (beta chain) came from a study of T cells in Graves' hyperthyroidism and ophthalmopathy. Germline CDR1 SGDLS, CDR2 YYNGEE. V was pared by 5 bases and J by 6 bases, with 14 bases between. CDR3 length equals 13 residues. Study-wide results and limits: The model foresaw ophthalmopathy a median approximately 6.1 months prior to onset.

Amplification of TCR beta CDR3 regions used RNA as the template. Researchers ran a first-round RT-PCR on the TCR CDR3 using the HTBI primer set. MiXCR, run by TCRdb on the multiplex PCR reads, gives a single entry per CDR3 protein. The sample shows approximately 870,000 distinct CDR3 sequences, 38% of them seen only once. Graves' hyperthyroidism without ophthalmopathy progression within 18 months was termed stable. The diagnoses drew upon clinical symptoms, serum thyroxine and TRAb, thyroid ultrasound and orbital computed tomography. The PBMCs were sourced from fresh peripheral blood (about 9.7 ml). This clonotype showed up just a few times. Antigen: not known.

The specimen was blood. The TCR originated in a man between 18 and 35 years old with Graves' hyperthyroidism. This chain joins TRBV9 and TRBJ1-2; weak D call: TRBD1 (5 bases). The CDR3 nucleotides are TGTGCCAGCAGTGTCGAGGGGCTGGATGGCTACACCTTC. Translated: CASSVEGLDGYTF.